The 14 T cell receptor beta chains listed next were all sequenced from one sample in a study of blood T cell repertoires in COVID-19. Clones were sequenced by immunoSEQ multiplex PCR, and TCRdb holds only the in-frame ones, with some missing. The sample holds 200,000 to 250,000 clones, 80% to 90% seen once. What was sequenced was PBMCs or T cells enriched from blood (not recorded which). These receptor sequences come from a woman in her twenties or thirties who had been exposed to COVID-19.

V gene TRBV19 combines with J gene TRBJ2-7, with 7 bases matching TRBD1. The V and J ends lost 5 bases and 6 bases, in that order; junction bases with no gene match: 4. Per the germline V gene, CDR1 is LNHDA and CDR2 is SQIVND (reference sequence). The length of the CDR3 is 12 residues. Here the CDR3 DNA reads TGTGCCAGTAGTCCCGGACAGGTCGAGCAGTACTTC. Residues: CASSPGQVEQYF.

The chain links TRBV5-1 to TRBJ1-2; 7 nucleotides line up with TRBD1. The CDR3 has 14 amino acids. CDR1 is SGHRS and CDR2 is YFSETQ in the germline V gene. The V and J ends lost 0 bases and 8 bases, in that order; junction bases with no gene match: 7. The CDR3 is CASSLAITGAGYTF. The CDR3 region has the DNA TGCGCCAGCAGCTTGGCGATAACAGGGGCCGGCTACACCTTC.

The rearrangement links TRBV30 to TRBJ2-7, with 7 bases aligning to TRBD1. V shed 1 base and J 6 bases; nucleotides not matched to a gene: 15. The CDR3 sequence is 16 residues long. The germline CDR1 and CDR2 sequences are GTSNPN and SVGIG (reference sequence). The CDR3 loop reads CAWSGVRDSYRGEQYF. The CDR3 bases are TGTGCCTGGAGTGGTGTAAGGGACAGCTACAGAGGCGAGCAGTACTTC.

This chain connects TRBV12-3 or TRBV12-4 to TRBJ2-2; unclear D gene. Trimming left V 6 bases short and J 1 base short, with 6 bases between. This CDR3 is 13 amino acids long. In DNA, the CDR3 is TGTGCCAGCAGCGAACAGAACACCGGGGAGCTGTTTTTT. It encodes CASSEQNTGELFF.

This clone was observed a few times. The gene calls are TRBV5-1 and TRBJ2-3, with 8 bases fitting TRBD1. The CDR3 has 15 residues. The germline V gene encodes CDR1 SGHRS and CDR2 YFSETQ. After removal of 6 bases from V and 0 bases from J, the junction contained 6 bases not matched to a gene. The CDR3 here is CASTLRTGSTDTQYF. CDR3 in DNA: TGCGCCAGCACCCTCAGGACAGGGAGCACAGATACGCAGTATTTT.

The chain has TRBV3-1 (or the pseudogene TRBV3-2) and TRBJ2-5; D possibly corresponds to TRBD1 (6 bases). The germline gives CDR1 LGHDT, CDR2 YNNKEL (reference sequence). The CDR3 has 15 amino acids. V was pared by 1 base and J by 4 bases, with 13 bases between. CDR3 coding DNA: TGTGCCAGCAGCCAAGTACTGGGGGCCGGAGAGACCCAGTACTTC. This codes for CASSQVLGAGETQYF.

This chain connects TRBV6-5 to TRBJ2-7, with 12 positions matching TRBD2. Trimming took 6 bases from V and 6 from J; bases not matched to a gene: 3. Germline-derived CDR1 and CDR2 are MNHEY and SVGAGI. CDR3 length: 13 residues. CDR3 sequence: CASRRGLAGEQYF. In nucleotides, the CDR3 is TGTGCCAGCAGAAGGGGACTAGCGGGCGAGCAGTACTTC.

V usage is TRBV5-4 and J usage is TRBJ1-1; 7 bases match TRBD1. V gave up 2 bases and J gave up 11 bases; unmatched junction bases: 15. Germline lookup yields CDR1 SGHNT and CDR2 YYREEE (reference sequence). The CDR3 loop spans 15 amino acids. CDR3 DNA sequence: TGTGCCAGCAGCTTAACGATTGGACAGGCCCGAGTGGCTTTCTTT. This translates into CASSLTIGQARVAFF.

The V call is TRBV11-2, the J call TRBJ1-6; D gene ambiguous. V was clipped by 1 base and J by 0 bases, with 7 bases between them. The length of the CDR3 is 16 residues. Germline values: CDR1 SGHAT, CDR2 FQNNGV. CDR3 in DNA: TGTGCCAGCAGCTTAGTGGCGGGCTCCTATAATTCACCCCTCCACTTT. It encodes CASSLVAGSYNSPLHF.

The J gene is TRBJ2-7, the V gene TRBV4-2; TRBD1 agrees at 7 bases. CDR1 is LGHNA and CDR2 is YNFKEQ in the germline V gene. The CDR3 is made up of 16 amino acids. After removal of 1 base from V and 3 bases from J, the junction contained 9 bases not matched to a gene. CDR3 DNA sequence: TGTGCCAGCAGCCAAGTGGGAGTACAGGGGAGCTACGAGCAGTACTTC. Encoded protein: CASSQVGVQGSYEQYF.

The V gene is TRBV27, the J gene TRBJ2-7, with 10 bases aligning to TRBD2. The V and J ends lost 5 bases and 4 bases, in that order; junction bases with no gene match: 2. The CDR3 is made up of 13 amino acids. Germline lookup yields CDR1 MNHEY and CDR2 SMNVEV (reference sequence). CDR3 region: CASSPSGRYEQYF. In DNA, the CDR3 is TGTGCCAGCAGTCCTAGCGGGAGATACGAGCAGTACTTC.

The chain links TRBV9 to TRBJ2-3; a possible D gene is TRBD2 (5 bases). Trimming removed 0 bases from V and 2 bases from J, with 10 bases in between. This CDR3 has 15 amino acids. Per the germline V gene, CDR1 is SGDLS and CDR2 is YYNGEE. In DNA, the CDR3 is TGTGCCAGCAGCGTAGTTGGGGAGCTCACAGATACGCAGTATTTT. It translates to CASSVVGELTDTQYF.

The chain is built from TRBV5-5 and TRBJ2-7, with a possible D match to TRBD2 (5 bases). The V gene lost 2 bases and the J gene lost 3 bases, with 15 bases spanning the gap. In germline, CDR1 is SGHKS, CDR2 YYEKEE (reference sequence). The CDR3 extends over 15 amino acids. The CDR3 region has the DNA TGTGCCAGCAGCTTCGCGGGCCTTCCACTCTACGAGCAGTACTTC. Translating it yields CASSFAGLPLYEQYF.

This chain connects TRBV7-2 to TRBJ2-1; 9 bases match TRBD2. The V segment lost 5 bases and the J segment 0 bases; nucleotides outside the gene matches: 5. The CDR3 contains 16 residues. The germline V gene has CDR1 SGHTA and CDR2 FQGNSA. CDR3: CASSLFSGSSYNEQFF. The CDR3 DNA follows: TGTGCCAGCAGCCTCTTTAGCGGGAGCTCCTACAATGAGCAGTTCTTC.